This TCR beta chain was captured in a study of T cells in Graves' hyperthyroidism and ophthalmopathy (dated by TCRdb to the late 2010s). For the study in its entirety: Peripheral blood samples were taken at initial diagnosis, before any treatment was given. TCR V-J signatures able to tell the groups apart were searched for in a discovery cohort of 90 to 100 patients, of whom over 40 had Graves' ophthalmopathy and around 58 had stable Graves' hyperthyroidism. Whether ophthalmopathy could be predicted prospectively was tested in an independent validation cohort made up of fewer than 20 hyperthyroidism patients plus 17 patients who later progressed to ophthalmopathy. The roughly 91 discovery patients were randomly divided into training and test sets at a 7:3 ratio. In addition, the study compared T-cell repertoires in thyroid tissue and in blood from about 6 Graves' hyperthyroidism patients. Once sampling was done, hyperthyroidism patients were given methimazole at a starting dose of 30 mg daily, whereas ophthalmopathy patients were given high-dose intravenous methylprednisolone. The paper reports TCR Vbeta CDR3 sequencing of 130 to 150 peripheral blood samples: approximately 43 ophthalmopathy, fewer than 85 hyperthyroidism and about 17 progressor patients. Beyond this particular receptor, the publication reports: In validation, the model predicted progression to ophthalmopathy with 65% to 71% sensitivity and less than 80% specificity, a median of around 6.6 months before onset. A model built on a 13 V-J signature distinguished ophthalmopathy from stable hyperthyroidism, reaching 87.88% sensitivity and 81.08% specificity in cross-validation and 80%/75% in testing. Blood samples also contained most of the expanded thyroid clonotypes (frequency above 0.001), which suggests that blood repertoires may reflect thyroid immune responses. No statistical method was used to set the sample size in advance, and investigators knew the group allocation.

Amplification of TCR beta CDR3 regions was carried out from RNA transcripts. The first round of RT-PCR for the TCR CDR3 was performed with the HTBI primer set and the Qiagen OneStep RT-PCR kit. Libraries were constructed in a second round of multiplex PCR, after which size selection and purification were carried out. The libraries were sequenced on an Illumina HiSeq2000 using paired-end 100 bp reads. Processing in the source paper ran as follows. SOAPnuke was used to process the raw data, throwing out any read that contained adapters or uncalled bases, had a mean Phred below 15, or lacked an exact constant-primer or identifier match. COPE v1.2.5 was used to merge the high-quality paired reads, and each unique nucleotide sequence was defined as a clonotype. Clonotypes were aligned to IMGT TRBV, TRBD and TRBJ reference segments using MiTCR v1.1. Only V-J combinations with frequency above 0.0001, covering about 99% of repertoires, were analysed. The TCS score was defined as the ratio of F50 (clonal expansion) to E x V (chaos), calculated using BLOSUM62-based TCRdist between CDR3 peptides within each V-J. Welch's t-statistics and random forest reduced around 510 V-J features to 10 to 15, which were used in a naive Bayes classifier (R e1071). TCRdb reprocessed the public reads (quality trimming at Q25 with fastp, clone calling with MiXCR) and kept in-frame beta chains. Under each unique CDR3 protein, matching rows form one entry showing the most common genes and DNA. For this entry, the V and J calls and clone size follow TCRdb and not the study's own pipeline. The sample yields about 250,000 distinct CDR3 sequences; around 20% were counted once. The ten largest make up around 65% of the sample.

Moderately to severely active disease, a Clinical Activity Score of at least 3, a NOSPECS grade of at least 4, and a duration under 3 months were present in ophthalmopathy patients. Any patient with an uncontrolled infection, another autoimmune disease, pregnancy or lactation was excluded. Diagnoses relied on clinical symptoms, serum thyroxine and TRAb, thyroid ultrasound and orbital computed tomography. PBMCs were separated from roughly 10 ml of fresh peripheral blood using Ficoll-Paque density gradient centrifugation. Total RNA was extracted with Trizol reagent, and quality was checked on an Agilent 2100 Bioanalyzer. Points on this clonotype: Its target antigen remains unknown. No base quality values were provided; no much bigger clone lies one nucleotide off.

The CDR3 spans 11 residues, from the cysteine through the phenylalanine. The only DNA kept is the CDR3, 33 bases in frame from the first base. The V and J ends are trimmed by 6 bases and 6 bases, leaving 3 bases between them. CDR1 SEHNR and CDR2 FQNEAQ are derived from the germline V gene (reference sequence). The TCR sequence derives from a man younger than 45 with Graves' ophthalmopathy. The rearrangement joined TRBV7-9 to TRBJ1-6, with no D gene named confidently. Sequencing was done on a sample of blood. The nucleotide sequence reads TGTGCCAGCAGGAGTAATTCACCCCTCCACTTT. It codes for CASRSNSPLHF.